A selection of T cell receptor beta chains follows, all from one sample in a study of blood T cell repertoires in COVID-19. Some clones are missing from TCRdb's copy, which holds only in-frame ones; the method was immunoSEQ multiplex PCR. The repertoire holds a few hundred thousand clones, with around 87% as singletons. Sequencing used peripheral blood. The receptors shown here come from a woman aged 45 to 65 who had recovered from COVID-19. Each CDR3 is given with its conserved first and last residue. A D gene is named only where the DNA matches it firmly. The size entry is marked missing in some rows and otherwise reads once, few, many or a size class.

J: TRBJ2-1
size: NA
D: NA
V: TRBV30
DNA: TGTGCCACCATGGGCGGGGTCAACAATGAGCAGTTCTTC
CDR3: CATMGGVNNEQFF

J: TRBJ1-5
size: NA
D: TRBD1
V: TRBV15
DNA: TGTGCCACCAGCAGAGCACCGACAGGGGGGAATCAGCCCCAGCATTTT
CDR3: CATSRAPTGGNQPQHF

J: TRBJ2-2
size: NA
D: TRBD1
V: TRBV4-1
DNA: TGCGCCAGCAGCCAAAAGCCGGACAGGGGGTCCCCCGGGGAGCTGTTTTTT
CDR3: CASSQKPDRGSPGELFF

J: TRBJ2-7
size: NA
D: NA
V: TRBV7-9
DNA: TGTGCCAGCAGCTGGGACGGGGGTCTACGCGAGCAGTACTTC
CDR3: CASSWDGGLREQYF

J: TRBJ1-3
size: once
D: TRBD1
V: TRBV5-6
DNA: TGTGCCAGCAGCCTCACAGGGGGATCTGGAAACACCATATATTTT
CDR3: CASSLTGGSGNTIYF

J: TRBJ2-1
size: NA
D: TRBD2
V: TRBV19
DNA: TGTGCCAGTAGTATCGGGGGGAACAATGAGCAGTTCTTC
CDR3: CASSIGGNNEQFF

J: TRBJ1-2
size: NA
D: NA
V: TRBV6-5
DNA: TGTGCCAGCAGTTACAGCGGGCTCAACTATGGCTACACCTTC
CDR3: CASSYSGLNYGYTF

J: TRBJ1-1
size: NA
D: NA
V: TRBV10-1
DNA: TGCGCCAGCAGTGACCCCTACACTGAAGCTTTCTTT
CDR3: CASSDPYTEAFF

J: TRBJ2-3
size: NA
D: TRBD2
V: TRBV5-1
DNA: TGCGCCAGCAGCGGGGCAGCGGGAAGAGATACGCAGTATTTT
CDR3: CASSGAAGRDTQYF

J: TRBJ1-2
size: NA
D: NA
V: TRBV7-9
DNA: TGTGCCAGCCAGGGGTTCTATGGCTACACCTTC
CDR3: CASQGFYGYTF

J: TRBJ2-5
size: NA
D: TRBD2
V: TRBV5-1
DNA: TGCGCCAGCAGCTCCCGACTAGCGGGAGGAGGTGGCGAGACCCAGTACTTC
CDR3: CASSSRLAGGGGETQYF